This TCR beta chain was sequenced in a study of blood T cell repertoires in COVID-19. On the study more broadly: The cDNA or gDNA used as material had been derived from T cells, B-cell-depleted T cells, or PBMCs.

This clone was observed a handful of times. Authors' data handling: Counts of nucleated cells, estimated from reference gene primer amplification, were obtained. Measured with immunoSEQ multiplex PCR; TCRdb has only the in-frame clones, and not every one. The V and J calls and clone size are taken from that table; D and trimming were inferred from the DNA. The repertoire includes under 250,000 clones, approximately 85% of them detected once, and 5.5% to 6.5% sits in the top ten. Germline CDR1 LNHDA, CDR2 SQIVND (reference sequence). The CDR3 consists of 16 residues. With 7 bases clipped from V and 0 bases from J, the junction kept 10 bases outside the gene matches. The Seattle patients, enrolled during active infection, were followed longitudinally.

The chain has TRBV19 and TRBJ2-3, with 7 bases fitting TRBD2. This sequence originates from an elderly woman with COVID-19, enrolled during active disease. Input material: peripheral blood. The CDR3 reads CASNPGGGRSTDTQYF. CDR3 coding DNA: TGTGCCAGTAACCCCGGGGGAGGGAGAAGCACAGATACGCAGTATTTT.